Below are 25 T cell receptor beta chains sequenced from a single sample in a study of Graves' ophthalmopathy and Graves' hyperthyroidism. TCR beta CDR3 regions were amplified from RNA transcripts. The library came from an HTBI-primed first-round RT-PCR and a second-round multiplex PCR. Using its own MiXCR run on the multiplex PCR reads, TCRdb lists one record per CDR3 protein. This table holds more than 550,000 distinct CDR3 sequences, under 50% found once. Sequenced input: peripheral blood. The receptors originated from an adult man with Graves' ophthalmopathy.

Concerning this clonotype itself: A read error may be the cause here, since a much bigger clone is one base away. The genes are TRBV19 and TRBJ1-5; no definite D call. The CDR3 consists of 14 residues. CDR1 LNHDA and CDR2 SQIVND come from the germline V gene (reference sequence). V lost 3 bases, J lost 7 bases, and 13 bases lay in between. The CDR3 protein is CASSIPSGVQPQHF. Here the CDR3 DNA reads TGTGCCAGTAGTATCCCCTCAGGCGTGCAGCCCCAGCATTTT. The full variable domain, rest sourced from reference TRBV19 and TRBJ1-5, is DGGITQSPKYLFRKEGQNVTLSCEQNLNHDAMYWYRQDPGQGLRLIYYSQIVNDFQKGDIAEGYSVSREKKESFPLTVTSAQKNPTAFYLCASSIPSGVQPQHFGDGTRLSIL.

The chain uses TRBV10-3 and TRBJ1-6, with 8 positions matching TRBD1. Germline V CDR1 and CDR2: ENHRY, SYGVKD. Unmatched junction bases numbered 10, after V lost 10 bases and J lost 8 bases. This CDR3 contains 14 residues. The CDR3 reads CASRDRPRDSPLHF. The CDR3 DNA reads as TGTGCCAGCAGGGACAGGCCACGGGATTCACCCCTCCACTTT.

This clonotype was detected ten times or more. The rearrangement joins TRBV4-2 to TRBJ2-2; 11 bases agree with TRBD2. The ends lost 0 bases at V and 6 bases at J; junction bases unmatched: 12. The CDR3 runs to 19 residues. CDR1 is LGHNA and CDR2 is YNFKEQ in the germline V gene. The CDR3 DNA follows: TGTGCCAGCAGCCAAGAGATGGCACTAGCGGGAGCACGGGCCGGGGAGCTGTTTTTT. The encoded protein is CASSQEMALAGARAGELFF.

This clonotype has a handful of counts. This chain connects TRBV12-3 or TRBV12-4 to TRBJ2-5, with 16 positions matching TRBD2. The CDR3 sequence is 19 residues long. The ends lost 6 bases at V and 0 bases at J; junction bases unmatched: 10. CDR3 in amino acids: CASSEPSGTSGGDQETQYF. The CDR3 nucleotides are TGTGCCAGCAGCGAGCCCTCCGGGACTAGCGGGGGGGACCAAGAGACCCAGTACTTC.

V and J are TRBV20-1 and TRBJ2-5, with D maybe TRBD1 (6 bases). CDR1 is DFQATT, CDR2 SNEGSKA, per germline (reference sequence). This CDR3 spans 15 amino acids. V shed 6 bases and J shed 0 bases, with 17 bases lying between them. In nucleotides, the CDR3 is TGCAGTGCCAGGGGCCAACTGGGAAACCAAGAGACCCAGTACTTC. As protein: CSARGQLGNQETQYF.

V usage is TRBV20-1 and J usage is TRBJ2-7, with 8 nucleotides matching TRBD2. After removal of 3 bases from V and 4 bases from J, the junction contained 11 bases not matched to a gene. The germline gives CDR1 DFQATT, CDR2 SNEGSKA (reference sequence). The CDR3 loop spans 15 amino acids. The CDR3 region is CSASSNRLARYEQYF. The CDR3 region has the DNA TGCAGTGCTAGTTCTAACCGACTAGCGAGGTACGAGCAGTACTTC.

This clonotype was seen many times. The chain recombines TRBV24-1 with TRBJ2-6; unclear D gene. CDR1 is KGHDR and CDR2 is SFDVKD in the germline V gene. V lost 1 base and J lost 12, with 9 bases in between. The CDR3 sequence is 13 residues long. The CDR3 DNA sequence: TGTGCCACCAGTGATTTCAATTACGGCGTCCTGACTTTC. Protein sequence: CATSDFNYGVLTF.

CDR3 protein: CATNPEPSGTQYF. The CDR3 coding sequence is TGTGCCACTAACCCCGAGCCTAGCGGGACCCAGTACTTC. The chain has TRBV7-2 and TRBJ2-5; 7 bases fit TRBD2. V trimming: 10 bases; J trimming: 7 bases; junction bases outside the gene matches: 12. Germline V gene lookup returns CDR1 SGHTA and CDR2 FQGNSA. The CDR3 runs 13 residues.

About this clonotype itself: At one end, the junction sequence differs from germline, possibly due to a read error. The chain carries TRBV24-1 and TRBJ1-4, with TRBD1 matching 7 bases. The CDR3 runs to 15 residues. Per germline, CDR1 KGHDR and CDR2 SFDVKD. In DNA form, the CDR3 reads TGTGCCAGCTCACCGTCGGACAGGAAGAATGAAGAACTGTTTTTT. It specifies CASSPSDRKNEELFF.

About this clonotype: Since a much larger clone is just one base distant, this may be a read error. The rearrangement joins TRBV11-2 to TRBJ2-5, with D possibly being TRBD1 or TRBD2 (5 bases each). This CDR3 is built from 14 residues. Trimming stripped 5 bases from V and 9 bases from J, with 19 bases between. Germline V gene data show CDR1 as SGHAT and CDR2 as FQNNGV. The CDR3 loop reads CASSAGGQGQAQYF. DNA of the CDR3: TGTGCCAGCAGCGCGGGCGGGCAGGGCCAGGCCCAGTACTTC. The whole variable domain, remainder taken from reference TRBV11-2 and TRBJ2-5, is EAGVAQSPRYKIIEKRQSVAFWCNPISGHATLYWYQQILGQGPKLLIQFQNNGVVDDSQLPKDRFSAERLKGVDSTLKIQPAKLEDSAVYLCASSAGGQGQAQYFGPGTRLLVL.

There are a few counts of this clonotype. The rearrangement links TRBV5-6 to TRBJ2-2; D remains ambiguous. The CDR3 totals 13 residues. V was trimmed by 4 bases and J by 5 bases, leaving 9 bases between them. Germline CDR1 and CDR2: SGHDT and YYEEEE. CDR3: CASSRPVTGELFF. In DNA, the CDR3 is TGTGCCAGCAGCCGACCGGTAACCGGGGAGCTGTTTTTT.

This chain uses TRBV20-1 with TRBJ2-7; no definite D call. Between the trimmed V and J ends, which lost 0 bases and 5 bases, there was a span of 14 bases. The germline CDR1 and CDR2 sequences are DFQATT and SNEGSKA (reference sequence). The CDR3 loop spans 14 amino acids. Here the CDR3 DNA reads TGCAGTGCTAGAGATAGGAGCAGGCCCCACGAGCAGTACTTC. Translating it yields CSARDRSRPHEQYF.

V usage is TRBV12-3 or TRBV12-4 and J usage is TRBJ1-1; D remains ambiguous. This CDR3 region has 15 residues. The V gene lost 3 bases and the J gene lost 0 bases, with 11 bases spanning the gap. The CDR3 region is CASSFHWRMNTEAFF. CDR3 bases: TGTGCCAGCAGTTTTCATTGGCGGATGAACACTGAAGCTTTCTTT.

Turning to this clonotype: Because it lacks the conserved phenylalanine or tryptophan at the end, this CDR3 is likely a read error. No DNA is shown, since the ends of the CDR3 on it are uncertain; the CDR3 is the one TCRdb lists. The genes are TRBV10-3 and TRBJ1-2; TRBD1, the table's D call, was not compared with the DNA. Germline CDR1 ENHRY, CDR2 SYGVKD. With termini counted, the CDR3 has 8 amino acids. The CDR3 region is CAIRDRGL.

The chain combines TRBV7-2 with TRBJ1-2; 8 bases line up with TRBD1. The V segment lost 5 bases and the J segment 5 bases; nucleotides outside the gene matches: 7. Germline CDR1 reads SGHTA; CDR2 reads FQGNSA. This CDR3 is built from 14 residues. CDR3 protein: CASSPVDREYGYTF. The CDR3 nucleotides are TGTGCCAGCAGCCCTGTGGACAGGGAGTATGGCTACACCTTC.

The genes are TRBV5-4 and TRBJ1-6; D uncertain. CDR3 length: 19 residues. Between the trimmed V and J ends, which lost 4 bases and 0 bases, there was a span of 20 bases. CDR1 SGHNT and CDR2 YYREEE come from the germline V gene (reference sequence). The CDR3 loop reads CASSLPWQYISSYNSPLHF. As DNA, the CDR3 is TGTGCCAGCAGCCTACCCTGGCAGTACATTAGCTCCTATAATTCACCCCTCCACTTT.

The chain couples TRBV5-4 to TRBJ1-4, with D possibly being TRBD1 (6 bases). The CDR3 has 13 residues. The V end lost 2 bases, the J end lost 7 bases, and 9 bases lay between the germline ends. Germline CDR1 is SGHNT and CDR2 is YYREEE (reference sequence). The CDR3 nucleotides are TGTGCCAGCAGCTTTTGGGGGCCTGAAAAACTGTTTTTT. Translating gives CASSFWGPEKLFF.

This clonotype was detected many times. This chain joins TRBV19 and TRBJ2-5, with a possible D match to TRBD1 (6 bases). Germline CDR1 is LNHDA and CDR2 is SQIVND (reference sequence). This CDR3 has 14 amino acids. The germline V and J ends were trimmed by 3 bases and 5 bases, with 13 bases remaining between them. For the CDR3, the DNA is TGTGCCAGTAGTATGGTTACAGGGTGGGAGACCCAGTACTTC. This sequence encodes CASSMVTGWETQYF.

Comments on this clonotype: This clone may be a read error of a much larger clone one base away. The V gene is TRBV7-8, the J gene TRBJ2-7; D not certain. CDR1 is SGHVS and CDR2 is FQNEAQ in the germline V gene. V lost 1 base, J lost 3 bases, and 10 bases lay in between. The CDR3 covers 14 residues. As DNA, the CDR3 is TGTGCCAGCAGCTTAGGGGCGCACAACTACGAGCAGTACTTC. It specifies CASSLGAHNYEQYF.

Notes on this clonotype: Relative to the germline gene, one junction end is altered; a read error may explain this. The chain carries TRBV9 and TRBJ2-7; 8 bases are a match to TRBD2. Germline CDR1 reads SGDLS; CDR2 reads YYNGEE. The CDR3 runs to 15 residues. CDR3 region: CASSPPGGASYGQYF. DNA for the CDR3: TGTGCCAGCAGCCCACCGGGGGGGGCCTCCTACGGGCAGTACTTC.

This clonotype appeared many times. The genes are TRBV7-6 and TRBJ2-7; D gene ambiguous. The CDR3 spans 14 residues. V lost 2 bases and J 3 bases, leaving 11 bases between the germline ends. CDR1 is SGHVS and CDR2 is FNYEAQ in the germline V gene. CDR3 residues: CASSLNGQDYEQYF. For the CDR3, the DNA is TGTGCCAGCAGCTTAAATGGCCAGGACTACGAGCAGTACTTC.

This clonotype was found many times. J is TRBJ2-5 and V is TRBV9; D may correspond to TRBD1 or TRBD2 (6 bases each). The CDR3 covers 16 residues. Germline CDR1 reads SGDLS; CDR2 reads YYNGEE. Deletions cut 0 bases from V and 2 bases from J, with 14 bases between. CDR3 in DNA: TGTGCCAGCAGCGTAGAAACCGGGGGCGCGCAAGAGACCCAGTACTTC. Translating gives CASSVETGGAQETQYF.

The V call is TRBV10-3, the J call TRBJ1-6; TRBD1 agrees at 11 bases. V was clipped by 10 bases and J by 6 bases; unmatched bases: 11. CDR1 is ENHRY and CDR2 is SYGVKD in the germline V gene. This CDR3 spans 16 amino acids. For the CDR3, the DNA is TGTGCCACTGCCCGTGGACAGGGGGCTGGTAATTCACCCCTCCACTTT. It codes for CATARGQGAGNSPLHF.

The chain is built from TRBV10-3 and TRBJ2-5; 12 bases are shared with TRBD2. This CDR3 comprises 19 residues. Germline lookup yields CDR1 ENHRY and CDR2 SYGVKD. J lost 3 bases, V lost 10 bases, and 21 bases had no gene match. The CDR3 loop reads CASRRRRASGRAVEETQYF. Written as DNA, the CDR3 is TGTGCCAGCCGACGGAGACGGGCTAGCGGGAGGGCGGTCGAAGAGACCCAGTACTTC.

The V gene is TRBV10-2, the J gene TRBJ2-5; 9 bases align to TRBD2. CDR1 and CDR2 (germline): WSHSY, SAAADI. The trim removed 8 bases at V and 5 bases at J, leaving 12 bases unmatched. There are 15 residues in the CDR3. For the CDR3, the DNA is TGCGCCAGCCCCGGACTAGCGACCTCCAGGGAGACCCAGTACTTC. It codes for CASPGLATSRETQYF.